This TCR beta chain originates from a study of blood T cell repertoires in COVID-19. Background on the study: The United States, Italy and Spain provided the acute and convalescent COVID-19 samples.

The data were produced by immunoSEQ multiplex PCR, yet TCRdb's version contains in-frame clones alone and is incomplete. Of about 26,000 clones listed, about 92% are singletons. Germline V gene lookup returns CDR1 SGHNT and CDR2 YYREEE (reference sequence). The CDR3 loop spans 16 amino acids. V lost 0 bases, J lost 3 bases, and 8 bases stayed unmatched. The sequenced material came from peripheral blood. This clonotype originated in a human donor in a cohort sampled during active COVID-19. The V and J genes are TRBV5-4 and TRBJ2-5, with 7 bases lining up with TRBD1. The CDR3 region has the DNA TGTGCCAGCAGCTTGGACATGTATCAGGGGGAAGAGACCCAGTACTTC. Translation gives CASSLDMYQGEETQYF.